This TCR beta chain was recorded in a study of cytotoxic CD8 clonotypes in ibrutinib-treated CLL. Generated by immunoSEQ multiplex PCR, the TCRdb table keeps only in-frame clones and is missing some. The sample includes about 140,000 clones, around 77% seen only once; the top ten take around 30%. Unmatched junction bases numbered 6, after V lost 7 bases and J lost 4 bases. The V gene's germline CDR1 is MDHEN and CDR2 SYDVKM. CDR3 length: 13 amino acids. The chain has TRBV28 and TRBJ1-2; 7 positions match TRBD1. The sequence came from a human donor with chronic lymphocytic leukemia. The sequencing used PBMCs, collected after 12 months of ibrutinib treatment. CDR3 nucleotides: TGTGCCAGCATACAGGGGAAGGGCTATGGCTACACCTTC. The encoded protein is CASIQGKGYGYTF.